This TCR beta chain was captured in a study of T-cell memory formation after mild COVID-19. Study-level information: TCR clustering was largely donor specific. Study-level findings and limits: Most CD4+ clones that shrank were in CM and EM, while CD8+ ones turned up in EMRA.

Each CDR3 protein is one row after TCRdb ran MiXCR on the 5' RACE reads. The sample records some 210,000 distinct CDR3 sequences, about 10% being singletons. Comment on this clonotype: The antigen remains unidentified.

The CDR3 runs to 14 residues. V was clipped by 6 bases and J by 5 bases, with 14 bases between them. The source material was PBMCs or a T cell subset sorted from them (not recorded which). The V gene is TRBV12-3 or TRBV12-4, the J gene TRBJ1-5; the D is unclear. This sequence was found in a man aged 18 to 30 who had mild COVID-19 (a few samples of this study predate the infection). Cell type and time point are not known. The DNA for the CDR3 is TGTGCCAGCAGCTTCTCGGAGTCCGATCAGCCCCAGCATTTT. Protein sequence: CASSFSESDQPQHF.